This T cell receptor beta chain was profiled in a study of blood T cells in healthy people across ages. Overall study findings and caveats: Higher diversity, along with more naive CD4+ cells, distinguished long-lived donors from aged donors.

The second PCR ran roughly 6 to 11 cycles with a sample-barcoded 5' primer and J-beta primers. TCRdb processed the 5' RACE reads anew with MiXCR; each CDR3 protein has one entry. The sample includes about 1.1 million distinct CDR3 sequences, more than 30% of them seen just once. This clonotype was counted at least ten times. The antigen is not known. CDR3 length equals 13 residues. The junction had 0 bases not matched to a gene; V was cut back by 6 bases and J by 2 bases. Germline-derived CDR1 and CDR2 are SGHTA and FQGNSA. The material sequenced was blood. The sequence came from a man younger than 30 in good health. This chain joins TRBV7-2 and TRBJ1-2; 10 nucleotides line up with TRBD1. This chain's CDR3 is CASRTGGNYGYTF. For the CDR3, the DNA is TGTGCCAGCAGGACAGGGGGCAACTATGGCTACACCTTC.